The entry that follows covers one TCR beta chain sequence. Germline lookup yields CDR1 LNHDA and CDR2 SQIVND (reference sequence). V was cut by 7 bases and J by 5 bases, with 9 bases left in between. The CDR3 runs 12 residues. The source of the sample is a study of blood T cell repertoires in COVID-19. Study summary: Sources were T cells, B-cell-depleted T cells, or PBMCs; the material itself was cDNA or gDNA.

Authors' processing steps: It was from reference gene primer amplification that nucleated cell counts were estimated. Sequenced by immunoSEQ multiplex PCR; TCRdb stores in-frame clones only, minus some. V and J calls and clone size come straight from that table; D and trimming were deduced from the DNA. The sample records about 380,000 clones, nearly 90% being singletons. This clonotype was obtained from a man aged 18 to 30 with active or convalescent COVID-19. The sample taken for sequencing was peripheral blood. The genes are TRBV19 and TRBJ1-5; D is possibly TRBD1 (5 bases). The CDR3 sequence is CASKTADQPQHF. In DNA form, the CDR3 reads TGTGCCAGTAAGACAGCTGATCAGCCCCAGCATTTT. The whole variable domain, remainder taken from reference TRBV19 and TRBJ1-5, is DGGITQSPKYLFRKEGQNVTLSCEQNLNHDAMYWYRQDPGQGLRLIYYSQIVNDFQKGDIAEGYSVSREKKESFPLTVTSAQKNPTAFYLCASKTADQPQHFGDGTRLSIL.